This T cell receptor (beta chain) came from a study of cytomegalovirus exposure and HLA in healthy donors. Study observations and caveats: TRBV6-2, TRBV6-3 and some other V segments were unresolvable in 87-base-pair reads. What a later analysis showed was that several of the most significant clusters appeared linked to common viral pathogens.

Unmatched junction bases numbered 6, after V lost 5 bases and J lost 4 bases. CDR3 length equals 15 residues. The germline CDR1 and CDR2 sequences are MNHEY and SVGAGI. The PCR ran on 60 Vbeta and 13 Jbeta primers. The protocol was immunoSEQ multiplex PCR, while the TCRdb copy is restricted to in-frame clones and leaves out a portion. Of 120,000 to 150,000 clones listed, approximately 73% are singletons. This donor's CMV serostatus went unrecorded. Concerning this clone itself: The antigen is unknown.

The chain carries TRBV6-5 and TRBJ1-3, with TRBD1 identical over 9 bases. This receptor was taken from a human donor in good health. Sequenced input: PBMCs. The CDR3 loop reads CASSLQGAIGNTIYF. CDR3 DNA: TGTGCCAGCAGTCTACAGGGGGCAATCGGAAACACCATATATTTT.